This T cell receptor beta chain was observed in a study of T-cell reconstitution after alpha-beta-depleted transplantation in children. Study results and caveats: Recipient T cells and thymic progenitors that survived gave rise to the high TCRbeta diversity observed at day 60 in some patients. From newly produced T cells came most of the T-cell counts and diversity one year after transplant. As was reported, about two months after transplant, alpha-beta T cells came from several hundred expanded graft clones.

TCRbeta library construction was performed incorporating unique molecular identifiers. TCRdb recomputed calls from the PCR reads with MiXCR, one row per CDR3 protein. The sample contains roughly 240,000 distinct CDR3 sequences, around 7.8% of which appear only once. The CDR3 totals 12 residues. V lost 7 bases and J 1 base, leaving 10 bases between the germline ends. Germline V gives CDR1 SQVTM, CDR2 ANQGSEA. This clonotype was seen repeatedly, ten times or more. The antigen is undetermined. This receptor was obtained from a male patient aged 10-17 years who had a stem cell transplant for acute lymphoblastic leukemia, so the T cells may come from the graft donor. The sample was PBMCs, mostly from graft donor cells, taken 180 days after TCRalphabeta/CD19-depleted stem cell transplant. The chain combines TRBV29-1 with TRBJ1-2; possible D gene TRBD1, 5 bases. The CDR3 region is CSGGPINYGYTF. The CDR3 DNA is TGCAGCGGGGGACCAATTAACTATGGCTACACCTTC.